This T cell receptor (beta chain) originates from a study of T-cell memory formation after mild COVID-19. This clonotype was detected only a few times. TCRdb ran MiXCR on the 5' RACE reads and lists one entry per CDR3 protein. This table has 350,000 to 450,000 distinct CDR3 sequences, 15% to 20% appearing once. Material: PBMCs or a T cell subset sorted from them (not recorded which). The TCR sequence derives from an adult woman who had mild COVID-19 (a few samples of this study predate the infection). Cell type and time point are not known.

The CDR3 DNA reads as TGTGCCACCAGTGATTGGCGCAGGGATCAAGAGACCCAGTACTTC. It is translated as CATSDWRRDQETQYF. The gene calls are TRBV24-1 and TRBJ2-5; D may be TRBD1 (5 bases). Germline CDR1 KGHDR, CDR2 SFDVKD. The CDR3 is 15 amino acids. Trimming removed 2 bases at V and 2 bases at J, with 11 bases between.